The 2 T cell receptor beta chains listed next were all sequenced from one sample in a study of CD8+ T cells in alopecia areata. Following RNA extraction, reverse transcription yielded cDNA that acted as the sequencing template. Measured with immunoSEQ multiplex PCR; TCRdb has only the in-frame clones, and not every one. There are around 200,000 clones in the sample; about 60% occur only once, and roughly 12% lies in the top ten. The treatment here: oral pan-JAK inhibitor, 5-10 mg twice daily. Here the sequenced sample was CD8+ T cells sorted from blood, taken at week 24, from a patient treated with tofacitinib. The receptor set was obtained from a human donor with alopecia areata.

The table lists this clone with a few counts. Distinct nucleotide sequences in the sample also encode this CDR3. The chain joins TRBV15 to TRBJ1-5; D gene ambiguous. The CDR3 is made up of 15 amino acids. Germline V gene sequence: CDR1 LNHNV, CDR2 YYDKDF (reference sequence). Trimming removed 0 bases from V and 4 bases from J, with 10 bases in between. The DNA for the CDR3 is TGTGCCACCAGCAGAGATCGCGGGAGGAATCAGCCCCAGCATTTT. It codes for CATSRDRGRNQPQHF.

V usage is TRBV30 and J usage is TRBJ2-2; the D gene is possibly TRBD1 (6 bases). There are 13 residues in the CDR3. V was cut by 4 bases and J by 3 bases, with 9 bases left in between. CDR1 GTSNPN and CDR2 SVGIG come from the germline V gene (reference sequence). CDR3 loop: CAWMDSDTGELFF. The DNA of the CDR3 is TGTGCCTGGATGGACAGTGACACCGGGGAGCTGTTTTTT.